This T cell receptor beta chain was obtained from a study of Tregs in tolerant kidney transplant recipients. Study-level findings and limits: No direct test of biological reproducibility was done here. Some patients' samples used different primers over time, so nucleotide sequences weren't comparable.

Mixed chimerism was transient after nonmyeloablative marrow transplants from related graft donors. As for this clone: The target antigen is unknown.

Profiled with immunoSEQ multiplex PCR; TCRdb holds only in-frame clones, not every one. The data contain about 81,000 clones, more than 85% of them singletons. Germline CDR1 is SGHTA and CDR2 is FQGTGA. V lost 4 bases to trimming and J lost 5 bases, with 11 bases between them. CDR3 size: 13 residues. This chain joins TRBV7-3 and TRBJ2-5, with TRBD1 as a possible D gene (6 bases). The sequence was obtained from a human patient who received a combined kidney and bone marrow transplant. Some T cells may have originated in the graft donor. The material was CD4+ T cells from blood (PBMCs), obtained 24 months after the transplant. The DNA of the CDR3 is TGTGCCAGCAGCTACCAGGGGTGGGAGACCCAGTACTTC. This sequence encodes CASSYQGWETQYF.